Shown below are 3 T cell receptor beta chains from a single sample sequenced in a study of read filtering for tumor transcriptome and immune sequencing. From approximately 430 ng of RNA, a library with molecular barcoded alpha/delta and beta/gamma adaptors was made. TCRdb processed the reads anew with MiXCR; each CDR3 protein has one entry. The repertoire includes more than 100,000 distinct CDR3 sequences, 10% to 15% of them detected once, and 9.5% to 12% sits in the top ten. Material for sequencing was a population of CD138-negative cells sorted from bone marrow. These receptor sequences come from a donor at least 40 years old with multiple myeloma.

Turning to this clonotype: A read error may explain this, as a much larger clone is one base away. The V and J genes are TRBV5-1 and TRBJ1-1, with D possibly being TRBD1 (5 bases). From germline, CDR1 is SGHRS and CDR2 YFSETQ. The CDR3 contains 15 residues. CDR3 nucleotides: TGCGCCAGCAGCCCGGCGGTCCCGGGGGAGACTGGAGCTTTCTTT. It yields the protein CASSPAVPGETGAFF.

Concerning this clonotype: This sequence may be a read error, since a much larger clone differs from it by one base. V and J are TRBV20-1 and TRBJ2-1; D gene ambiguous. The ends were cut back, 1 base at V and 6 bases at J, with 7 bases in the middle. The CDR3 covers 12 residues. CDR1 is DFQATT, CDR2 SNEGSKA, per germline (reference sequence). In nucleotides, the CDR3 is TGCAGTGCTAGAGCCGCCCGCAATGAGCAGTTCTTC. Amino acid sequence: CSARAARNEQFF.

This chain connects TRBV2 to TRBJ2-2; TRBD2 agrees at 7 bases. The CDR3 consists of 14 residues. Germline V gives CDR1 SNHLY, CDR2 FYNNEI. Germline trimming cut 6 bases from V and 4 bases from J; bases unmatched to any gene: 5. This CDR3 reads CASRAGPTTGELFF. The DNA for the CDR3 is TGTGCCAGCAGAGCGGGGCCGACCACCGGGGAGCTGTTTTTT.